This T cell receptor beta chain was recovered during a study of shared clonotypes between healthy human individuals. Study-wide results and limits: Non-shared clonotypes were found to have lower generation probabilities than the clonotypes that were shared by all four of the sorted-subset donors. Only blood samples were collected, and tissue repertoires likely differ. Estimated richness values were generally larger in naive subsets than in memory subsets.

The V and J ends lost 1 base and 4 bases respectively, with 5 bases between them. Looked up from germline, CDR1 is GTSNPN and CDR2 is SVGIG (reference sequence). This CDR3 is built from 13 residues. Note on this clone: Its antigen is not identified.

Method: immunoSEQ multiplex PCR; TCRdb's copy keeps in-frame clones and lacks some. The sample lists 950,000 to 1,100,000 clones, 75% to 80% occurring once. This chain joins TRBV30 and TRBJ2-6, with D uncertain. This receptor was taken from a man younger than 35 in good health. Some clones in this sample may be carry-over from other donors' samples. Input material: memory CD4+ T cells from PBMCs. Documented subset: CD45RA-negative fraction. Here the CDR3 DNA reads TGTGCCTGGAGTGATTGGGGGGCCAACGTCCTGACTTTC. Its translation is CAWSDWGANVLTF.